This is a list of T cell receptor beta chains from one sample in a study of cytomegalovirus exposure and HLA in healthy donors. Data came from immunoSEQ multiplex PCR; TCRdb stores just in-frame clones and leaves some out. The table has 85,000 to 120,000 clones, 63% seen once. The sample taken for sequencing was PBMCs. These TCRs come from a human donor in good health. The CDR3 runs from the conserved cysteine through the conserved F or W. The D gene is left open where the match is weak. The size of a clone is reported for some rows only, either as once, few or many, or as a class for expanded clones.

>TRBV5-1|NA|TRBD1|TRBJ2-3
CASSLHDRGTDTQYF
TGCGCCAGCAGCTTGCATGACAGGGGCACAGATACGCAGTATTTT
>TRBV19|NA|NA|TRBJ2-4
CASSMGGTLLAKNIQYF
TGTGCCAGTAGTATGGGAGGGACATTACTAGCCAAAAACATTCAGTACTTC
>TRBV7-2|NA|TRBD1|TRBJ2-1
CASRQTGSNEQFF
TGTGCCAGCAGACAGACAGGGAGCAATGAGCAGTTCTTC
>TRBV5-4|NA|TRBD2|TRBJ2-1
CASSPGLAVSYNEQFF
TGTGCCAGCAGCCCGGGACTAGCGGTCTCCTACAATGAGCAGTTCTTC
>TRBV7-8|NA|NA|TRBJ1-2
CASSYRGQSGYTF
TGTGCCAGCAGCTACCGAGGACAGAGCGGCTACACCTTC
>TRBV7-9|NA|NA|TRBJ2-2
CASSSTGFRRTGELFF
TGTGCCAGCAGCTCTACGGGTTTTAGAAGGACCGGGGAGCTGTTTTTT
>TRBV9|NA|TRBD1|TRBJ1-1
CASSVGTGRTEAFF
TGTGCCAGCAGCGTGGGGACAGGGCGAACTGAAGCTTTCTTT
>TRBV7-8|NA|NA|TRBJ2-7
CASSLASRVSNEQYF
TGTGCCAGCAGCTTAGCTTCCAGGGTCAGCAACGAGCAGTACTTC
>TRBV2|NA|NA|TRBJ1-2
CASSGVGTSYGYTF
TGTGCCAGCAGTGGAGTCGGGACAAGCTATGGCTACACCTTC
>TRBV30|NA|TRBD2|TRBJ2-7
CAWDSGVGHEQYF
TGTGCCTGGGACAGCGGGGTGGGGCACGAGCAGTACTTC
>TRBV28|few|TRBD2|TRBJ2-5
CASSLGRTSGQETQYF
TGTGCCAGCAGCTTAGGGAGGACTAGCGGCCAAGAGACCCAGTACTTC
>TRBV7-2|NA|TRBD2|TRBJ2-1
CASSSSGTLYNEQFF
TGTGCCAGCAGCTCGAGCGGGACCCTTTACAATGAGCAGTTCTTC
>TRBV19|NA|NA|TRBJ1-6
CASGGQNYNSPLHF
TGTGCCAGTGGCGGACAGAATTATAATTCACCCCTCCACTTT
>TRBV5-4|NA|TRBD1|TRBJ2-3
CASSMGGQGTLLYTQYF
TGTGCCAGCAGCATGGGAGGACAGGGCACCCTTTTGTATACGCAGTATTTT
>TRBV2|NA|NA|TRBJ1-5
CASRARATVGNQPQHF
TGTGCCAGCAGAGCTAGAGCGACAGTGGGCAATCAGCCCCAGCATTTT
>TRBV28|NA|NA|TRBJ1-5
CASSLSGSNQPQHF
TGTGCCAGCAGTTTATCGGGGAGTAATCAGCCCCAGCATTTT
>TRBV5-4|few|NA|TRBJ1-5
CASSFDGSNQPQHF
TGTGCCAGCAGCTTTGACGGGAGCAATCAGCCCCAGCATTTT
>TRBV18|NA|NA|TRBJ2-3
CASSPLYRDDTDTQYF
TGTGCCAGCTCACCACTTTACAGGGATGACACAGATACGCAGTATTTT
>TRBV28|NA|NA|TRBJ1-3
CASMPVGTPGGTIYF
TGTGCCAGCATGCCCGTGGGGACCCCGGGGGGCACCATATATTTT
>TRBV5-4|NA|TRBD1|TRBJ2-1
CASSPRQGANEQFF
TGTGCCAGCAGCCCCCGACAGGGGGCCAATGAGCAGTTCTTC
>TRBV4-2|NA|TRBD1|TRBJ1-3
CASSLIPGQGSHSGNTIYF
TGTGCCAGCAGCCTCATTCCGGGACAGGGCTCCCACTCTGGAAACACCATATATTTT
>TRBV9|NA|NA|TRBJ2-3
CASSDTGFTRAKDTQYF
TGTGCCAGCAGCGATACCGGGTTCACCAGAGCAAAAGATACGCAGTATTTT
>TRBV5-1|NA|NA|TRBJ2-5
CASSLSRPGETQYF
TGCGCCAGCAGCTTGTCACGTCCCGGGGAGACCCAGTACTTC
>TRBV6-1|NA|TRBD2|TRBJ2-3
CASSEMAGGPTDTQYF
TGTGCCAGCAGTGAAATGGCGGGAGGGCCAACAGATACGCAGTATTTT
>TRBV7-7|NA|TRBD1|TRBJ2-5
CASSLGVGRGPSETQYF
TGTGCTAGCAGCTTGGGGGTGGGCAGGGGGCCTTCGGAGACCCAGTACTTC
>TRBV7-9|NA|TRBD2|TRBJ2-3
CASSRGLADPRDTQYF
TGTGCCAGCAGCCGGGGACTAGCGGACCCTAGAGATACGCAGTATTTT
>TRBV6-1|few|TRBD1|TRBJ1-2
CASRLGTGGAYGYTF
TGTGCCAGCAGACTCGGGACAGGGGGCGCTTATGGCTACACCTTC
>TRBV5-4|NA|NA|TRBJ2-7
CASSFTGILNEQYF
TGTGCCAGCAGCTTTACAGGGATTCTCAACGAGCAGTACTTC
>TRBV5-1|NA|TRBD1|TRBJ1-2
CASSPGDRAKYGYTF
TGCGCCAGCAGCCCAGGGGACAGAGCCAAGTATGGCTACACCTTC
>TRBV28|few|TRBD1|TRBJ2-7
CASSFRRGTGVGEQYF
TGTGCCAGCAGTTTTCGGAGGGGGACAGGGGTAGGCGAGCAGTACTTC
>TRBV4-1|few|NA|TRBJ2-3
CASSQVFPGQNTDTQYF
TGCGCCAGCAGCCAAGTCTTTCCAGGTCAGAACACAGATACGCAGTATTTT
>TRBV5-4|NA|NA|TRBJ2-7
CASSLARGYEQYF
TGTGCCAGCAGCTTGGCCCGCGGTTACGAGCAGTACTTC
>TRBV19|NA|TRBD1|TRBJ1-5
CASSIAEGARNQPQHF
TGTGCCAGTAGTATAGCGGAGGGGGCGCGCAATCAGCCCCAGCATTTT
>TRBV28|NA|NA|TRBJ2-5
CASRRRGQETQYF
TGTGCCAGCAGACGCCGGGGCCAAGAGACCCAGTACTTC
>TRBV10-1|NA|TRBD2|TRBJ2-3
CASSETSGFTDTQYF
TGCGCCAGCAGTGAGACTAGCGGGTTCACAGATACGCAGTATTTT
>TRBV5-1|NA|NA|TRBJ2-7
CASSLDFPYEQYF
TGCGCCAGCAGTCTGGACTTCCCCTACGAGCAGTACTTC
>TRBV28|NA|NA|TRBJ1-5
CASSLLQGIGPQHF
TGTGCCAGCAGTTTATTGCAGGGAATCGGGCCCCAGCATTTT
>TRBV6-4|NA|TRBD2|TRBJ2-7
CASSEGSGSSYEQYF
TGTGCCAGCAGTGAGGGGAGCGGGAGCTCCTACGAGCAGTACTTC
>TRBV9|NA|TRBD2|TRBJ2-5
CASSVGGSPGETQYF
TGTGCCAGCAGCGTGGGGGGGAGTCCGGGGGAGACCCAGTACTTC
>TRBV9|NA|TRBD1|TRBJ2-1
CASSPARGPAGYYNEQFF
TGTGCCAGCAGCCCGGCCAGGGGGCCGGCTGGGTACTACAATGAGCAGTTCTTC
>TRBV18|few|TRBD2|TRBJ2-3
CASSPLGPSGGSLGDTQYF
TGTGCCAGCTCACCACTTGGCCCCAGTGGCGGGAGTCTGGGAGATACGCAGTATTTT
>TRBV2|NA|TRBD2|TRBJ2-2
CASSETLAGSHTGELFF
TGTGCCAGCAGTGAGACCCTAGCGGGATCCCACACCGGGGAGCTGTTTTTT
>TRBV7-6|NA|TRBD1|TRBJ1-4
CASRPKDRGNEKLFF
TGTGCCAGCAGGCCTAAAGACAGGGGAAATGAAAAACTGTTTTTT
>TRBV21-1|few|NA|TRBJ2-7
CASSRDNSYEQYF
TGTGCCAGCAGCAGGGACAACTCCTACGAGCAGTACTTC
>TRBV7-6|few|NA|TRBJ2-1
CASSLRRGEGGAEQFF
TGTGCCAGCAGCCTCCGAAGGGGGGAGGGGGGGGCTGAGCAGTTCTTC
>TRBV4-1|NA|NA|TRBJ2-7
CASSTRTDGSYEQYF
TGCGCCAGCAGCACCCGGACAGATGGGTCCTACGAGCAGTACTTC
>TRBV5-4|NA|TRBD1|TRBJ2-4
CASSLAGTGSKNIQYF
TGTGCCAGCAGCTTGGCCGGGACAGGGAGTAAAAACATTCAGTACTTC
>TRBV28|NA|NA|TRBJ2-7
CASSSGHQTYEQYF
TGTGCCAGCAGTTCCGGACACCAAACCTACGAGCAGTACTTC
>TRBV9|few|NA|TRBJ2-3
CASSVALAAQTDTQYF
TGTGCCAGCAGCGTAGCTTTGGCGGCCCAAACAGATACGCAGTATTTT
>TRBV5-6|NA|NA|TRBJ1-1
CASSLGAGTEAFF
TGTGCCAGCAGCTTGGGGGCGGGGACTGAAGCTTTCTTT
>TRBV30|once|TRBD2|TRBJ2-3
CAWSVRTSGNADTQYF
TGTGCCTGGAGTGTGCGGACTAGCGGGAATGCAGATACGCAGTATTTT
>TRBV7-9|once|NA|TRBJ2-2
CASSRGGELFF
TGTGCCAGCAGCCGCGGGGGGGAGCTGTTTTTT
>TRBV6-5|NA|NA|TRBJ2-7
CASSYYYGKSYEQYF
TGTGCCAGCAGTTACTATTACGGGAAATCCTACGAGCAGTACTTC